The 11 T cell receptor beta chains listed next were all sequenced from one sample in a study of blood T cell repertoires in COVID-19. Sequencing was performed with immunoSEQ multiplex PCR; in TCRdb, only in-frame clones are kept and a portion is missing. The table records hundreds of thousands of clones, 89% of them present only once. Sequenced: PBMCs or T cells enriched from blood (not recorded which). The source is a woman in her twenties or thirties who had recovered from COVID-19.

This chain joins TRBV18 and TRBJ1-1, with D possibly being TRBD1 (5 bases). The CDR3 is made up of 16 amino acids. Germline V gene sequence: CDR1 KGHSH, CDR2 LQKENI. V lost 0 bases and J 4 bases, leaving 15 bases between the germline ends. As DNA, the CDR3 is TGTGCCAGCTCACCACCTGGGGCCAGGGTCCGCACTGAAGCTTTCTTT. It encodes CASSPPGARVRTEAFF.

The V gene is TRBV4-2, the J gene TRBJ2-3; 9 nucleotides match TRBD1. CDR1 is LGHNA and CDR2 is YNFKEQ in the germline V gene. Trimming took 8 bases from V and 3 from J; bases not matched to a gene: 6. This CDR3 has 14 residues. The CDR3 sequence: CASGQGSRTDTQYF. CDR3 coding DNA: TGTGCCAGCGGACAGGGGTCGAGGACAGATACGCAGTATTTT.

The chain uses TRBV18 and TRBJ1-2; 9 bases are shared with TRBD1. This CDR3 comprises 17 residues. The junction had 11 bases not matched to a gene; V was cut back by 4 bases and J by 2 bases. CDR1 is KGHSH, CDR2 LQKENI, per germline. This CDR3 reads CASSLPKVQGANYGYTF. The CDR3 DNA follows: TGTGCCAGCTCACTCCCGAAAGTACAGGGGGCAAACTATGGCTACACCTTC.

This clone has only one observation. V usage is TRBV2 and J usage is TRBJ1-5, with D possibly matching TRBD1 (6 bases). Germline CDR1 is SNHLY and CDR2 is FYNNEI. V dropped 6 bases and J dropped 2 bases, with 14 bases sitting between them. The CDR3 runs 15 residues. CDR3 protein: CASSLNRVGNQPQHF. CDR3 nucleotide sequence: TGTGCCAGCAGCTTAAACAGGGTCGGCAATCAGCCCCAGCATTTT.

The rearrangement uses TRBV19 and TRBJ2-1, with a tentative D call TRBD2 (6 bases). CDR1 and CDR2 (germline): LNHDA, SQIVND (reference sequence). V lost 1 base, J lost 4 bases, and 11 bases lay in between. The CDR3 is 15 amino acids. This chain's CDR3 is CASSIVAAGYNEQFF. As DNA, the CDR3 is TGTGCCAGTAGTATAGTGGCGGCGGGATACAATGAGCAGTTCTTC.

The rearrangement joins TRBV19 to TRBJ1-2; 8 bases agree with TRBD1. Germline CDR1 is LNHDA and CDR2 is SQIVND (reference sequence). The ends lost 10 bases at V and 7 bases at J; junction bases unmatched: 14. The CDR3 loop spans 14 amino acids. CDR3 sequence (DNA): TGTGCCACTCAGGGCACCGACAGGGGCGGTGGCTACACCTTC. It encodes CATQGTDRGGGYTF.

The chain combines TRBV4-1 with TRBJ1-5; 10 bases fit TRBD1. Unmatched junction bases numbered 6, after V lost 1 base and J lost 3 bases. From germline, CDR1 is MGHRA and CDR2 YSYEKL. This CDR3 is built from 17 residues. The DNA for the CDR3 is TGCGCCAGCAGCCAAGCGGCGGGACAGGGGATCAATCAGCCCCAGCATTTT. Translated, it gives CASSQAAGQGINQPQHF.

This chain's CDR3 is CASRASEAFF. CDR3 coding DNA: TGTGCCAGCAGGGCCAGTGAAGCTTTCTTT. The chain links TRBV6-5 to TRBJ1-1; D unresolved. Germline V gene sequence: CDR1 MNHEY, CDR2 SVGAGI. CDR3 length: 10 amino acids. V was cut by 6 bases and J by 7 bases, with 6 bases left in between.

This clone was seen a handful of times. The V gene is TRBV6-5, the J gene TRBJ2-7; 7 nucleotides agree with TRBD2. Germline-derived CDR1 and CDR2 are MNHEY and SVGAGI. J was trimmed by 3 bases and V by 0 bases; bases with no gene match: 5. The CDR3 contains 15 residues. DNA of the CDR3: TGTGCCAGCAGTTACTCGACGACGGGGGGCTACGAGCAGTACTTC. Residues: CASSYSTTGGYEQYF.

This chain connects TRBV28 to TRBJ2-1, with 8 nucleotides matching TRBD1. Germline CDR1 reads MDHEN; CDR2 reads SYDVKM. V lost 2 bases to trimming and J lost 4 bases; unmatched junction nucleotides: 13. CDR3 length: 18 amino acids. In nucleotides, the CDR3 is TGTGCCAGCAGTTTACGTTTTAGGGGGACAGGCTATTACAATGAGCAGTTCTTC. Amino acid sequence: CASSLRFRGTGYYNEQFF. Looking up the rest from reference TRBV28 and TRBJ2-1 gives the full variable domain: DVKVTQSSRYLVKRTGEKVFLECVQDMDHENMFWYRQDPGLGLRLIYFSYDVKMKEKGDIPEGYSVSREKKERFSLILESASTNQTSMYLCASSLRFRGTGYYNEQFFGPGTRLTVL.

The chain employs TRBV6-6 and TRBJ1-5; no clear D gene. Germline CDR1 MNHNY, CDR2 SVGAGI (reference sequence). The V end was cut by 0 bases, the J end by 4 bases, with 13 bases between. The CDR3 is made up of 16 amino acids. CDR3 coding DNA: TGTGCCAGCAGTTACTCGAGCCCTTCACAGAATCAGCCCCAGCATTTT. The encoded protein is CASSYSSPSQNQPQHF.